This TCR beta chain was identified in a study of beta chain features in type 1 diabetes. This clone was counted a few times. The antigen is unknown. Per the germline V gene, CDR1 is SGHVS and CDR2 is FQNEAQ. The CDR3 contains 15 residues. Trimming stripped 0 bases from V and 6 bases from J, with 11 bases between. Every donor provided one heparinised blood draw, which averaged approximately 100 mL. Reverse transcribing all isolated RNA meant expressed TCRB transcripts were sequenced. Sequencing used immunoSEQ multiplex PCR; TCRdb keeps in-frame clones, though not all of them. The profile shows some 370,000 clones, 8.5% to 10% of them singletons. Overall study results and limits: For Type 1 diabetes patients, all four CD4+ subsets carried TCRB CDR3s that were moderately but significantly shorter.

Material: central memory CD4+ T cells from blood. This TCR was recovered from a man aged 25-45 years with type 1 diabetes. This rearrangement joins TRBV7-8 to TRBJ2-2; D remains ambiguous. CDR3 loop: CASSLAARIPGELFF. The DNA of the CDR3 is TGTGCCAGCAGCTTAGCGGCCAGAATCCCCGGGGAGCTGTTTTTT.